The sequence of this TCR beta chain was determined in a study of cytomegalovirus exposure and HLA in healthy donors. Study-level results: 150 or so TCR beta chains were listed as cytomegalovirus-associated.

Germline-derived CDR1 and CDR2 are SGHRS and YFSETQ. V shed 2 bases and J shed 1 base, with 15 bases lying between them. CDR3 size: 16 residues. On this clone itself: The antigen remains undetermined.

Amplification used 60 Vbeta primers and 13 Jbeta primers. The method was immunoSEQ multiplex PCR; TCRdb's version includes in-frame clones alone and lacks a portion of them. The table has tens of thousands of clones, more than 75% seen once. The sequencing sample was made of PBMCs. This receptor was identified in a male donor in good health and CMV-seropositive. The genes are TRBV5-1 and TRBJ1-1, with D hard to call. CDR3 coding DNA: TGCGCCAGCAGCTTACCTCCGCCGGTGCCGAACACTGAAGCTTTCTTT. It is translated as CASSLPPPVPNTEAFF.